This T cell receptor beta chain is drawn from a study of blood T cell repertoires in COVID-19. Two negative PCRs, clearance, or symptom resolution were required of recovered Cohort 3 donors. Here immunoSEQ multiplex PCR was the method, and the copy in TCRdb shows in-frame clones only, minus some. The sample shows 200,000 to 250,000 clones, 65% to 85% of them seen only once. This clone has more than one count but fewer than ten. The trim removed 5 bases at V and 4 bases at J, leaving 7 bases unmatched. Germline lookup yields CDR1 SGHAT and CDR2 FQNNGV. This CDR3 is built from 15 residues. The chain links TRBV11-2 to TRBJ1-1; 10 bases fit TRBD1. Material for sequencing was PBMCs or T cells enriched from blood (not recorded which). The TCR originated in a woman aged 60 to 75 who had recovered from COVID-19. The CDR3 DNA reads TGTGCCAGCAGCCCTCGGACAGGGGGAACCACTGAAGCTTTCTTT. Protein product: CASSPRTGGTTEAFF.